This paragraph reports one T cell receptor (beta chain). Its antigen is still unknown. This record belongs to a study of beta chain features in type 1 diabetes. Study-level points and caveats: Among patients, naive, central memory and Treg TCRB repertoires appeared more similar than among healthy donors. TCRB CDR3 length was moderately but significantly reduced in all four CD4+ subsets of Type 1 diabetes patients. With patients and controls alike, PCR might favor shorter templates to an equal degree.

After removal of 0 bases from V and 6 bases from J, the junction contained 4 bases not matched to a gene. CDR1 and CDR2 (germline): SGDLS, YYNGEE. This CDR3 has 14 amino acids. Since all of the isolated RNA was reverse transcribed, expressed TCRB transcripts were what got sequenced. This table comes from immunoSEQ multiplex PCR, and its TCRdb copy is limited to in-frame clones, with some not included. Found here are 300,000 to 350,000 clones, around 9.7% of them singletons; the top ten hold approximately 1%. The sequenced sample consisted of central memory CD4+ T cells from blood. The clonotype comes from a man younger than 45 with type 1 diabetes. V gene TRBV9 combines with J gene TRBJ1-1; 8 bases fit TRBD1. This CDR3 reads CASSVAQGDPEAFF. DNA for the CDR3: TGTGCCAGCAGCGTAGCACAGGGGGACCCTGAAGCTTTCTTT. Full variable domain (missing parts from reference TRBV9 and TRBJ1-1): DSGVTQTPKHLITATGQRVTLRCSPRSGDLSVYWYQQSLDQGLQFLIQYYNGEERAKGNILERFSAQQFPDLHSELNLSSLELGDSALYFCASSVAQGDPEAFFGQGTRLTVV.